The entry below describes one T cell receptor (beta chain). Its target is not known. Per the germline V gene, CDR1 is LNHDA and CDR2 is SQIVND (reference sequence). The J segment lost 5 bases and the V segment lost 3 bases, leaving 9 bases of the junction unmatched. This CDR3 region has 16 residues. Time point indicated: baseline, week 1 (first vaccination visit). Treatment here: pre-vaccination baseline after standard-of-care therapy. Data came from immunoSEQ multiplex PCR; TCRdb stores just in-frame clones and leaves some out. The sample consists of 30,000 to 40,000 clones, roughly 92% of them appearing once. These data belong to a study of a mutant IDH1 vaccine in newly diagnosed glioma. General observations from the study: Changes to the top peripheral T cell clonotypes appeared unrelated to pseudoprogression.

The clonotype was recovered from a man in his late teens or twenties with glioma. The V and J genes are TRBV19 and TRBJ2-7; 11 nucleotides agree with TRBD2. Sequencing used PBMCs, obtained from a glioma patient treated with radiotherapy, temozolomide or both. The CDR3 reads CASSISITSGRNEQYF. The CDR3 DNA sequence: TGTGCCAGTAGTATCAGTATCACTAGCGGGAGAAACGAGCAGTACTTC.